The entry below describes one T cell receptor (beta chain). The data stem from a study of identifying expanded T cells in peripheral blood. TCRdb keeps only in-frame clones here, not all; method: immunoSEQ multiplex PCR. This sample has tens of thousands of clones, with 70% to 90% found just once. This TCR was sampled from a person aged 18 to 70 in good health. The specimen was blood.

CDR3 coding DNA: TGTGCCAGCAGCTTGAGGTGGACAGGGGGCGGCTACACCTTC. It yields the protein CASSLRWTGGGYTF. The V call is TRBV5-8, the J call TRBJ1-2, with 11 bases identical to TRBD1. Germline V gene lookup returns CDR1 SGHTS and CDR2 YDEGEE. After removal of 1 base from V and 8 bases from J, the junction contained 4 bases not matched to a gene. There are 14 residues in the CDR3.